A selection of T cell receptor beta chains follows, all from one sample in a study of shared T cell receptors in the human thymus. TCRdb's table, derived via immunoSEQ multiplex PCR, lists solely in-frame clones and lacks some. Among over 650,000 clones listed, about 90% were seen once. These records were also assigned to another study, of human thymus T cells.

The sequencing input was thymocytes. These receptors were obtained from a boy under two years old with a congenital heart defect. Both conserved end residues are part of each CDR3. D genes are given only for firm matches. Where a row states a size, it is once, few, many or the class of an expanded clone; other rows omit it.

J | D | size | V | CDR3 | DNA
TRBJ2-7 | TRBD1 | . | TRBV5-5 | CASSRQGQEYF | TGTGCCAGCAGCAGACAGGGACAGGAGTACTTC
TRBJ2-1 | TRBD2 | . | TRBV11-2 | CASSQSGDSYNEQFF | TGTGCCAGCAGCCAAAGCGGGGACTCCTACAATGAGCAGTTCTTC
TRBJ2-7 | TRBD2 | . | TRBV19 | CASSPGLAGVFNVYEQYF | TGTGCCAGTAGTCCTGGACTAGCGGGAGTATTTAATGTCTACGAGCAGTACTTC
TRBJ1-6 | . | . | TRBV7-9 | CASSLVGRYYNSPLHF | TGTGCCAGCAGCTTAGTGGGGCGGTACTATAATTCACCCCTCCACTTT
TRBJ2-2 | TRBD2 | . | TRBV7-3 | CASTLRRTSGTNTGELFF | TGTGCCAGCACCTTAAGAAGGACTAGCGGGACGAACACCGGGGAGCTGTTTTTT
TRBJ1-6 | . | few | TRBV4-1 | CASSQDRGGVGPLHF | TGCGCCAGCAGCCAAGATAGGGGAGGAGTGGGTCCCCTCCACTTT
TRBJ2-7 | . | . | TRBV11-2 | CASSAGGLRQQYF | TGTGCCAGCAGCGCCGGCGGCCTAAGACAGCAGTACTTC
TRBJ2-1 | . | . | TRBV11-1 | CASSLSARPYNEQFF | TGTGCCAGCAGCTTATCGGCCAGGCCGTACAATGAGCAGTTCTTC
TRBJ2-5 | TRBD1 | . | TRBV19 | CASSTTGCETQYF | TGTGCCAGTAGTACGACAGGGTGTGAGACCCAGTACTTC
TRBJ2-7 | TRBD2 | . | TRBV7-8 | CASSLTGSGLAGSYEQYF | TGTGCCAGCAGCTTAACGGGTTCGGGGCTAGCGGGCTCCTACGAGCAGTACTTC
TRBJ1-1 | . | once | TRBV6-5 | CASSYREGTEAFF | TGTGCCAGCAGTTACAGGGAGGGCACTGAAGCTTTCTTT
TRBJ2-7 | . | . | TRBV4-3 | CASSRETYLYEQYF | TGCGCCAGCAGCCGAGAGACATATCTCTACGAGCAGTACTTC
TRBJ2-7 | . | . | TRBV6-5 | CASSYRRAYEQYF | TGTGCCAGCAGTTACCGGCGGGCCTACGAGCAGTACTTC
TRBJ2-7 | . | . | TRBV5-1 | CASSLAFPDSSYEQYF | TGCGCCAGCAGCTTGGCTTTCCCGGACAGTTCCTACGAGCAGTACTTC
TRBJ1-2 | TRBD1 | . | TRBV9 | CASRRGTANYGYTF | TGTGCCAGCAGGAGGGGGACAGCTAACTATGGCTACACCTTC
TRBJ2-5 | TRBD1 | . | TRBV7-3 | CASSRQGRETQYF | TGTGCCAGCAGCCGACAGGGCAGGGAGACCCAGTACTTC
TRBJ2-5 | TRBD1 | . | TRBV18 | CASSPPTGNEETQYF | TGTGCCAGCTCACCACCGACAGGGAACGAGGAGACCCAGTACTTC
TRBJ1-1 | . | . | TRBV4-1 | CASSQEGQVNTEAFF | TGCGCCAGCAGCCAAGAAGGCCAGGTGAACACTGAAGCTTTCTTT